This TCR beta chain was sequenced in a study of blood T cell repertoires in COVID-19. The wider study: PBMCs, B-cell-depleted T cells, or T cells were the source of the cDNA or gDNA that made up the material.

The germline V and J ends were trimmed by 4 bases and 4 bases, with 13 bases remaining between them. The length of the CDR3 is 13 residues. Germline V CDR1 and CDR2: SQVTM, ANQGSEA. This table comes from immunoSEQ multiplex PCR, and its TCRdb copy is limited to in-frame clones, with some not included. Here the sample spans tens of thousands of clones, 75% to 90% being singletons. V usage is TRBV29-1 and J usage is TRBJ1-1; D is uncertain. The origin of this receptor is a man aged 50 to 60 with active COVID-19. Sequenced sample: peripheral blood. In nucleotides, the CDR3 is TGCAGCGTTGCCATCTCGAGTGTCACTGAAGCTTTCTTT. Translated: CSVAISSVTEAFF.